This T cell receptor beta chain was sequenced in a study of T cell responses to AZD1222 COVID-19 vaccine. Sequencing used immunoSEQ multiplex PCR; TCRdb keeps in-frame clones, though not all of them. In the table there are 20,000 or so clones, roughly 91% of which are singletons. To note about this clone: Its antigen is not known.

Findings of the study overall: Sampling that yielded the repertoires occurred only after the peak T cell response. Variant regions that are unmutated are reportedly the target of nearly half of spike-specific TCRs.

V was trimmed by 0 bases and J by 5 bases, leaving 14 bases between them. The CDR3 contains 15 residues. Germline lookup yields CDR1 SGHDT and CDR2 YYEEEE. This receptor was obtained from an adult who received the AZD1222 COVID-19 vaccine. This specimen consisted of peripheral blood, obtained 28 days after the second AZD1222 dose. The chain carries TRBV5-6 and TRBJ2-5, with D possibly matching TRBD2 (6 bases). The CDR3, as DNA: TGTGCCAGCAGCTTGGTGTTGGAGGGCTCTGAGACCCAGTACTTC. It translates to CASSLVLEGSETQYF. The variable domain in full, with the rest retrieved from reference TRBV5-6 and TRBJ2-5, is DAGVTQSPTHLIKTRGQQVTLRCSPKSGHDTVSWYQQALGQGPQFIFQYYEEEERQRGNFPDRFSGHQFPNYSSELNVNALLLGDSALYLCASSLVLEGSETQYFGPGTRLLVL.